The 3 T cell receptor beta chains given below trace back to one sample, sequenced in a study of T-cell reconstitution after alpha-beta-depleted transplantation in children. Unique molecular identifiers were incorporated during preparation of the TCRbeta library. Via MiXCR, TCRdb re-called the PCR reads, giving one row per CDR3 protein. In the table there are about 360,000 distinct CDR3 sequences, roughly 13% of which are singletons. The sample was PBMCs, taken from the stem cell graft. Source of these receptors: a human donor who donated a stem cell graft to a child with Fanconi anemia.

The V gene is TRBV12-3 or TRBV12-4, the J gene TRBJ1-2; 8 bases fit TRBD1. Unmatched junction bases numbered 7, after V lost 6 bases and J lost 7 bases. The CDR3 totals 13 residues. The CDR3 bases are TGTGCCAGCAGCGGGACAGGATCTGGTGGCTACACCTTC. It yields the protein CASSGTGSGGYTF.

The CDR3 spells CASSLFSGEYNEQFF. CDR3 nucleotides: TGTGCCAGCAGCTTGTTTAGCGGGGAGTACAATGAGCAGTTCTTC. The rearrangement links TRBV7-6 to TRBJ2-1; 8 bases are a match to TRBD2. V was pared by 3 bases and J by 4 bases, with 5 bases of the junction left unmatched. Per germline, CDR1 SGHVS and CDR2 FNYEAQ. The CDR3 has 15 residues. Looking up the rest from reference TRBV7-6 and TRBJ2-1 gives the full variable domain: GAGVSQSPRYKVTKRGQDVALRCDPISGHVSLYWYRQALGQGPEFLTYFNYEAQQDKSGLPNDRFSAERPEGSISTLTIQRTEQRDSAMYRCASSLFSGEYNEQFFGPGTRLTVL.

This clonotype has only a few counts. The chain recombines TRBV7-2 with TRBJ2-5, with D perhaps matching TRBD2 (6 bases). Germline CDR1 and CDR2: SGHTA and FQGNSA. The CDR3 consists of 17 residues. The V end was cut by 2 bases, the J end by 2 bases, with 18 bases between. CDR3 sequence (DNA): TGTGCCAGCAGCTTACACGTAGTCGGGGGAAATCAAGAGACCCAGTACTTC. Translating gives CASSLHVVGGNQETQYF.